Listed below are T cell receptor beta chains from one sample, sequenced in a study of blood T cells in healthy people across ages. Each CDR3 protein gets one entry after TCRdb re-called the 5' RACE reads with MiXCR. The sample lists 1.5 million to 2 million distinct CDR3 sequences, around half occurring once. Sample: blood. These receptors came from a woman between 35 and 50 years old in good health. The CDR3 runs from the conserved cysteine through the conserved F or W. Each record gives: CDR3 DNA, CDR3 protein, J gene, V gene, D gene, clone size. A D gene is named only where the DNA matches it firmly. Clone size, where shown, is once, few, many, or a class for clones that have expanded.

CDR3nt: TGTGCCAGCAGCCAAGGGGGTACTCAGCCCCAGCATTTT; CDR3aa: CASSQGGTQPQHF; j_gene: TRBJ1-5; v_gene: TRBV3-1; d_gene: NA; abundance: NA
CDR3nt: TGCGCCAGCAGCTTTAGGGTACCGACTCCCTATCGAGTCTACGAGCAGTACTTC; CDR3aa: CASSFRVPTPYRVYEQYF; j_gene: TRBJ2-7; v_gene: TRBV5-1; d_gene: NA; abundance: NA
CDR3nt: TGTGCCAGCAGTTACTCTTCAGGGGTGAACACTGAAGCTTTCTTT; CDR3aa: CASSYSSGVNTEAFF; j_gene: TRBJ1-1; v_gene: TRBV6-6; d_gene: NA; abundance: once
CDR3nt: TGCAGCGTTGAATTTCGCGACAGGGGGCGAGAGACCCAGTACTTC; CDR3aa: CSVEFRDRGRETQYF; j_gene: TRBJ2-5; v_gene: TRBV29-1; d_gene: TRBD1; abundance: many
CDR3nt: TGTGCCAGCAGCTCGGCTCCGGGGGGGTCAGAGACCCAGTACTTC; CDR3aa: CASSSAPGGSETQYF; j_gene: TRBJ2-5; v_gene: TRBV13; d_gene: TRBD2; abundance: few
CDR3nt: TGTGCCAGCAGCCAAGATGGTGGGGTCGGCGGCTACACCTTC; CDR3aa: CASSQDGGVGGYTF; j_gene: TRBJ1-2; v_gene: TRBV4-2; d_gene: NA; abundance: once
CDR3nt: TGTGCCAGCAGCCAAAAGACCGGGACAGGCAACAATGAGCAGTTCTTC; CDR3aa: CASSQKTGTGNNEQFF; j_gene: TRBJ2-1; v_gene: TRBV11-3; d_gene: TRBD1; abundance: NA
CDR3nt: TGTGCCAGCAGTTTACTCGGAGGTCTGGGCTACGAGCAGTACTTC; CDR3aa: CASSLLGGLGYEQYF; j_gene: TRBJ2-7; v_gene: TRBV12-3/TRBV12-4; d_gene: NA; abundance: NA
CDR3nt: TGTGCCAGCAGCCGAGACTTTGAGCAGTACTTC; CDR3aa: CASSRDFEQYF; j_gene: TRBJ2-5; v_gene: TRBV9; d_gene: NA; abundance: few
CDR3nt: TGTGCCAGCAGCTTAATGGCTAGCGGGGGCACCTACGAGCAGTACTTC; CDR3aa: CASSLMASGGTYEQYF; j_gene: TRBJ2-7; v_gene: TRBV13; d_gene: TRBD2; abundance: NA
CDR3nt: TGTGCCAGCAGCCTACCAATAGCGGGGGGCTTGGAGACCCAGTACTTC; CDR3aa: CASSLPIAGGLETQYF; j_gene: TRBJ2-5; v_gene: TRBV5-5; d_gene: TRBD2; abundance: few
CDR3nt: TGTGCCAGCAGTCCGGGCTGGGGGACAGCGACGCGAGATACGCAGTATTTT; CDR3aa: CASSPGWGTATRDTQYF; j_gene: TRBJ2-3; v_gene: TRBV27; d_gene: TRBD1; abundance: once
CDR3nt: TGCAGTGCCTGGGGGGGCTCCTACGAGCAGTACTTC; CDR3aa: CSAWGGSYEQYF; j_gene: TRBJ2-7; v_gene: TRBV20-1; d_gene: TRBD2; abundance: few
CDR3nt: TGTGCCAGCAGTGAATATCACGGGAGCTATGGCTACACCTTC; CDR3aa: CASSEYHGSYGYTF; j_gene: TRBJ1-2; v_gene: TRBV6-1; d_gene: NA; abundance: NA
CDR3nt: TGTGCCAGCAGTTACTCGCGGACAGGGATCAATGGCTACACCTTC; CDR3aa: CASSYSRTGINGYTF; j_gene: TRBJ1-2; v_gene: TRBV6-5; d_gene: TRBD1; abundance: NA
CDR3nt: TGTGCCAGCAGCGTACGACTAGCGGGGTTTGGAGAGCAGTTCTTC; CDR3aa: CASSVRLAGFGEQFF; j_gene: TRBJ2-1; v_gene: TRBV9; d_gene: TRBD2; abundance: NA
CDR3nt: TGTGCCAGCAGCTTAGCGGGGGCACCCCATGGCTACACCTTC; CDR3aa: CASSLAGAPHGYTF; j_gene: TRBJ1-2; v_gene: TRBV7-9; d_gene: NA; abundance: NA